The 12 T cell receptor beta chains below were found in one sample sequenced in a study of T cell responses to AZD1222 COVID-19 vaccine (dated by TCRdb to 2020 to 2023). Library creation used the immunoSEQ multiplex PCR assay. TCRdb carries this immuneACCESS record with in-frame sequences only. Its versions omit some clonotypes, under half of them owing to an unresolved V gene in the studies checked, with the rest unexplained. The sample records roughly 180,000 clones, about 93% of which are singletons. The biggest ten clones account for around 0.96% of the sample. The sample's time point label, in plain terms: about 28 days (+/-7) after the second vaccine dose. The meaning of the sample's treatment or condition label: meningococcal conjugate vaccine given as trial control. Source: peripheral blood, taken 28 days after the second dose of the MenACWY control vaccine. These receptors originate from an adult who received the MenACWY meningococcal vaccine as a control.

The count of this clone is one. This chain joins TRBV4-2 and TRBJ2-3, with D perhaps TRBD2 (6 bases). The CDR3 runs 15 residues. With 1 base removed from V and 3 bases from J, the gap between germline ends came to 11 bases. Per the germline V gene, CDR1 is LGHNA and CDR2 is YNFKEQ. For the CDR3, the DNA is TGTGCCAGCAGCCAAGGGGCGGGGCGAACAGATACGCAGTATTTT. This sequence encodes CASSQGAGRTDTQYF.

V and J are TRBV5-1 and TRBJ1-3; D may be TRBD1 (5 bases). Germline CDR1 is SGHRS and CDR2 is YFSETQ. V lost 5 bases, J lost 0 bases, and 15 bases lay in between. The CDR3 loop spans 16 amino acids. The CDR3 region is CASRVSLDNSGNTIYF. As DNA, the CDR3 is TGCGCCAGCAGGGTTTCTCTGGACAACTCTGGAAACACCATATATTTT.

CDR3 coding DNA: TGCGCCAGCAGTTCCCGGCCCTACGAGCAGTACTTC. Amino acid sequence: CASSSRPYEQYF. The V gene is TRBV10-1, the J gene TRBJ2-7; D call uncertain. The V gene lost 5 bases and the J gene lost 2 bases, with 7 bases spanning the gap. Germline V CDR1 and CDR2: WNHNN, SYGVQD (reference sequence). This CDR3 contains 12 residues.

The chain employs TRBV5-6 and TRBJ1-2; D possibly corresponds to TRBD1 (5 bases). The germline gives CDR1 SGHDT, CDR2 YYEEEE. V lost 2 bases and J 9 bases, leaving 14 bases between the germline ends. This CDR3 spans 13 amino acids. The CDR3 DNA is TGTGCCAGCAGCTTCCCGGACACCGTCCGCTACACCTTC. Translated, it gives CASSFPDTVRYTF.

This sequence joins TRBV6-5 and TRBJ1-1; 7 bases fit TRBD1. The CDR3 runs 15 residues. The junction had 10 bases not matched to a gene; V was cut back by 5 bases and J by 4 bases. Germline V lookup: CDR1 MNHEY, CDR2 SVGAGI. Here the CDR3 DNA reads TGTGCCAGCAGTCGGGACAGAGCTAAGGGCACTGAAGCTTTCTTT. Amino acid sequence: CASSRDRAKGTEAFF.

The chain uses TRBV19 and TRBJ1-4; 8 bases match TRBD1. The CDR3 spans 21 residues. Germline CDR1 is LNHDA and CDR2 is SQIVND (reference sequence). The junction had 30 bases not matched to a gene; V was cut back by 3 bases and J by 12 bases. The CDR3 loop reads CASSIAAGGPWNPSRTWQLFF. CDR3 bases: TGTGCCAGTAGTATCGCGGCAGGGGGCCCATGGAACCCGTCCCGGACGTGGCAACTGTTTTTT.

The chain links TRBV3-1 (or the pseudogene TRBV3-2) to TRBJ1-1; no clear D. The germline V gene has CDR1 LGHDT and CDR2 YNNKEL (reference sequence). V was cut by 1 base and J by 4 bases, with 10 bases left in between. CDR3 length: 14 amino acids. Written as DNA, the CDR3 is TGTGCCAGCAGCCAAGGAGGGTGGAGCACTGAAGCTTTCTTT. This translates into CASSQGGWSTEAFF.

The V and J genes are TRBV9 and TRBJ2-5, with 7 positions matching TRBD2. CDR3 length: 14 amino acids. The germline gives CDR1 SGDLS, CDR2 YYNGEE. J gave up 5 bases and V 7 bases, and 11 bases lay outside the gene matches. CDR3 coding DNA: TGTGCCAGCGAACGTGGCGGGGGTGTTGAGACCCAGTACTTC. Translated: CASERGGGVETQYF.

The chain combines TRBV28 with TRBJ1-4; D call uncertain. Germline V gene sequence: CDR1 MDHEN, CDR2 SYDVKM. This CDR3 is built from 12 residues. Trimming cost V 4 bases and J 5 bases, with 5 bases left between them. CDR3 nucleotides: TGTGCCAGCAGTTCGCGCAATGAAAAACTGTTTTTT. Protein: CASSSRNEKLFF.

V and J are TRBV9 and TRBJ1-1, with D unresolved. V lost 4 bases and J lost 3, with 10 bases in between. Germline V gene lookup returns CDR1 SGDLS and CDR2 YYNGEE. The CDR3 spans 13 residues. CDR3 DNA: TGTGCCAGCAGCCCCGCGGGTCACACTGAAGCTTTCTTT. Translated: CASSPAGHTEAFF.

This chain uses TRBV6-5 with TRBJ1-4; D gene unclear. The length of the CDR3 is 13 residues. Trimming pared 7 bases from V and 7 bases from J, leaving 13 bases between. CDR1 is MNHEY and CDR2 is SVGAGI in the germline V gene. This chain's CDR3 is CASNMNKIEKLFF. CDR3 DNA sequence: TGTGCCAGCAATATGAATAAGATTGAAAAACTGTTTTTT.

This clone has more than one count but fewer than ten. The J gene is TRBJ2-7, the V gene TRBV11-1; 7 bases match TRBD1. This CDR3 region has 14 residues. Per the germline V gene, CDR1 is SGHAT and CDR2 is FQDESV (reference sequence). The J segment lost 3 bases and the V segment lost 4 bases, leaving 6 bases of the junction unmatched. The CDR3 loop is CASSSNRGSYEQYF. For the CDR3, the DNA is TGTGCCAGCAGCTCAAACAGGGGAAGCTACGAGCAGTACTTC.